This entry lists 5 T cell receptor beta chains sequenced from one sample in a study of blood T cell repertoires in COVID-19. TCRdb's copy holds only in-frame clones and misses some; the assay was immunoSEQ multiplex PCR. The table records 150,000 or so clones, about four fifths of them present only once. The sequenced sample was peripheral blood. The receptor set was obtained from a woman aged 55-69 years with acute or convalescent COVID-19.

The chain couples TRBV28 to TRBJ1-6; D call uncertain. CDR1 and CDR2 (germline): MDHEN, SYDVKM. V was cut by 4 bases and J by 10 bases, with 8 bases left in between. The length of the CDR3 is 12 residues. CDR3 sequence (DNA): TGTGCCAGCAGTTCCCCCCAGTCACCCCTCCACTTT. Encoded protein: CASSSPQSPLHF.

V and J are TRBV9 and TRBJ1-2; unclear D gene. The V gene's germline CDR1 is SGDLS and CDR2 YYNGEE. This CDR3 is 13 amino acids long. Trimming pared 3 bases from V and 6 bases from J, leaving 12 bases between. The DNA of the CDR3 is TGTGCCAGCAGCGGCGGGGTAGGGAATGGCTACACCTTC. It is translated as CASSGGVGNGYTF.

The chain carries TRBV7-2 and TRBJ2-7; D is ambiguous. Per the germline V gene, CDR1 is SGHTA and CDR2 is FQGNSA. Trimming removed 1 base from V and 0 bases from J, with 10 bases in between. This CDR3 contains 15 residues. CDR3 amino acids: CASSLDPVSSYEQYF. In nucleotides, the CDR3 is TGTGCCAGCAGCTTAGACCCCGTTAGCTCCTACGAGCAGTACTTC.

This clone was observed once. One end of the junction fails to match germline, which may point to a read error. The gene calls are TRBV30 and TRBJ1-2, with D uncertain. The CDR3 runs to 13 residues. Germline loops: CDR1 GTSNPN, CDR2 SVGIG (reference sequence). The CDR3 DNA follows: TGTGCCTGGAGTGTACTTTCGGGAGGAGTCATCGCCTTC. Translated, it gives CAWSVLSGGVIAF. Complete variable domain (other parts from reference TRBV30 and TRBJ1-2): SQTIHQWPATLVQPVGSPLSLECTVEGTSNPNLYWYRQAAGRGLQLLFYSVGIGQISSEVPQNLSASRPQDRQFILSSKKLLLSDSGFYLCAWSVLSGGVIAFGSGTRLTVV.

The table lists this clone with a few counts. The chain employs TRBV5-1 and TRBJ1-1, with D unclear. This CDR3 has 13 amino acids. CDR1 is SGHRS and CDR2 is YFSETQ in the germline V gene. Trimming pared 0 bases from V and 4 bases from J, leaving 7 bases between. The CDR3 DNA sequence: TGCGCCAGCAGCTTGGCATTGAGCACTGAAGCTTTCTTT. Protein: CASSLALSTEAFF.